This is a list of T cell receptor beta chains from one sample in a study of beta chain features in type 1 diabetes. The method was immunoSEQ multiplex PCR; TCRdb's version includes in-frame clones alone and lacks a portion of them. The table has hundreds of thousands of clones, about 14% seen once; the top ten hold approximately 0.099%. The sample consisted of naive CD4+ T cells from blood. The receptor set was obtained from a man aged 18-30 years in good health. Each CDR3 is given with its conserved first and last residue. Rows may omit the clone size; those that give it use once, few, many or a size class.

clone_size	v_call	cdr3_aa
few	TRBV29-1	CSATSIVLRGQNYGYTF
few	TRBV6-5	CASSRTSNQPQHF
.	TRBV9	CASSAGTGNSNQPQHF
.	TRBV5-4	CASSPGGFGAYNEQFF
.	TRBV5-1	CASSLVAGRSSYEQYF
.	TRBV5-1	CASSSPSGGLLNTEAFF
few	TRBV21-1	CASSILKGQADSSYNEQFF
.	TRBV5-1	CASSLARALGPYEQYF
few	TRBV29-1	CSVVLAGPYNEQFF
few	TRBV4-2	CASSLTWKTSGISYEQYF
.	TRBV5-1	CASSPRPRETQYF
many	TRBV13	CASSVTGYTQYF
.	TRBV2	CASSEVSYGYTF
few	TRBV7-3	CASSPGPGNTEAFF
.	TRBV18	CASSPGLQETQYF
few	TRBV4-1	CASSQRQGYGYTF
.	TRBV29-1	CSARTGGPGNTIYF
.	TRBV28	CASRNRVGEQYF
.	TRBV5-1	CASSFKSGEDQPQHF
few	TRBV7-2	CASSSGLARTGELFF
few	TRBV6-5	CASSYSTTGVQPQHF
few	TRBV4-1	CASSQDGSGRTYEQYF
.	TRBV30	CAWSPIGQGANGNTEAFF
.	TRBV28	CASSLSQYGVGYTF
.	TRBV9	CASSVVSGTGELFF
.	TRBV15	CATSTGSGPYGYTF
few	TRBV15	CATSSYDRGLPNQPQHF
few	TRBV6-5	CASSWGTGYSNQPQHF
.	TRBV15	CATSRGGSTATYNEQFF
few	TRBV7-2	CASSTPGRETQYF
.	TRBV14	CASSRGAVRQAFF
.	TRBV27	CASGRVNSPLHF
few	TRBV14	CASSQAGWQGYAKNIQYF
.	TRBV19	CASSMPGIGETQYF
few	TRBV6-5	CASSYGGGTEAFF
.	TRBV5-1	CASSLAGYSKAFF
few	TRBV4-2	CASSRRDRDYGYTF
few	TRBV18	CASSPGTVEKLFF
.	TRBV5-1	CASSWGQDTDTQYF
.	TRBV4-1	CASSQSGTPPDTQYF
.	TRBV9	CASSSSGRGSYNEQFF
.	TRBV5-1	CASSPDSFFSYEQYF
few	TRBV2	CASSGGTGGYEQYF
few	TRBV29-1	CRGKWSNQPQHF
few	TRBV9	CASSATGNTIYF
.	TRBV7-2	CASSPRTGTGEKLFF
.	TRBV11-3	CASSLVGQVIYEQYF
.	TRBV21-1	CASSSLLAGVVQETQYF
many	TRBV21-1	CASVGEDDNEQFF
.	TRBV28	CASSFLAGQETQYF
few	TRBV10-3	CAIVDSLYEQYF
.	TRBV25-1	CASSEYNPADEKLFF
few	TRBV4-1	CASSQVGGGYGYTF
few	TRBV5-4	CASSLSRSSGNTIYF
.	TRBV9	CASSFRQGSLSTDTQYF
few	TRBV29-1	CSVEDLRVRDNF
.	TRBV18	CASSREGGSYEQYF